This T cell receptor (beta chain) was obtained from a study of T cells in Graves' hyperthyroidism and ophthalmopathy. This clonotype was found many times. Trimming left V 7 bases short and J 9 bases short, with 17 bases between. CDR1 and CDR2 (germline): SGHRS, YFSETQ. The CDR3 spans 13 residues. Amplification targeted TCR beta CDR3 regions from RNA transcripts. The HTBI primer set drove a first-round RT-PCR of the TCR CDR3. TCRdb analysed the multiplex PCR reads with MiXCR anew, one entry per CDR3 protein. The sample has about 99,000 distinct CDR3 sequences, about half seen once; the top ten hold about 26%.

The specimen was blood. The receptor's source is a middle-aged man with Graves' hyperthyroidism. The rearrangement links TRBV5-1 to TRBJ2-1; D is perhaps TRBD2 (6 bases). DNA of the CDR3: TGCGCCAGCGGGGACTCGATACTCGGTGAGCAGTTCTTC. Residues: CASGDSILGEQFF.